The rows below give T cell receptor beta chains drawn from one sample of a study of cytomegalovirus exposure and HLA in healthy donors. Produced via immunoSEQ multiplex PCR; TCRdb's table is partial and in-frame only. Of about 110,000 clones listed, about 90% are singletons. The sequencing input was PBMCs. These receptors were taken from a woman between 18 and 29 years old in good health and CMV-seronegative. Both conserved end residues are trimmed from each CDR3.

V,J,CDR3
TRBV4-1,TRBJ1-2,ASSQDSGQPYGYT
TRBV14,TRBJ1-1,ASSQRFRGSALGTEAF
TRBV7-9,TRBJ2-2,ASSLGTPNTGELF
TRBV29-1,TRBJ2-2,SVEMWEGRSEDTGELF
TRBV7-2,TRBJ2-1,ASSLAWSAGGVEQF
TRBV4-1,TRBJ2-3,ASSQVVGGPTDTQY
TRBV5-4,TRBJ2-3,ASSWGRATPHQQY
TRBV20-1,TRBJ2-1,SASGKNEQF
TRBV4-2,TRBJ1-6,ASSQAEGQGNSPLH
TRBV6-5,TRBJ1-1,ASRGTGANTEAF
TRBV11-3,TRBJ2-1,ASSLGLAEQF
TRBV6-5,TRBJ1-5,ASSYSGGGPNQPQH
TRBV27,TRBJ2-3,ASSLSPGDTDTQY
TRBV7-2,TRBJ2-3,ASSLTTSGGGTTDTQY
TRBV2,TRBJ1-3,ASRSSGNTIY
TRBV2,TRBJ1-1,ASGGTGQGDTEAF